This passage covers 13 T cell receptor beta chains from one sample sequenced in a study of tumor-infiltrating lymphocytes in oesophageal squamous cell carcinoma. TCRdb processed the PCR reads anew with MiXCR; each CDR3 protein has one entry. The sample has some 21,000 distinct CDR3 sequences, more than 30% seen once. The sequenced material came from esophageal tumor tissue. The receptor set was obtained from a male donor with esophageal squamous cell carcinoma.

The chain has TRBV7-6 and TRBJ2-3; D remains ambiguous. Germline CDR1 is SGHVS and CDR2 is FNYEAQ. V lost 5 bases and J lost 6, with 12 bases in between. CDR3 length equals 13 residues. The CDR3 is CASSARQADTQYF. The CDR3 DNA reads as TGTGCCAGCAGCGCGCGGCAAGCGGATACGCAGTATTTT.

This clonotype rates as medium-sized. The chain recombines TRBV7-9 with TRBJ2-5; possible D gene TRBD1, 5 bases. The CDR3 length is 13 residues. V was cut by 1 base and J by 5 bases, with 8 bases left in between. Germline V gene lookup returns CDR1 SEHNR and CDR2 FQNEAQ (reference sequence). CDR3 in DNA: TGTGCCAGCAGCTTAGGACAGATGGAGACCCAGTACTTC. Residues: CASSLGQMETQYF.

In this sample, this clonotype turned up many times. The genes are TRBV14 and TRBJ2-1, with 12 bases fitting TRBD2. The J segment lost 8 bases and the V segment lost 3 bases, leaving 11 bases of the junction unmatched. CDR3 size: 17 residues. The germline CDR1 and CDR2 sequences are SGHDN and FVKESK. The CDR3 nucleotides are TGTGCCAGCAGCCATTATCCGACTAGCGGGGGCAGGGATGAGCAGTTCTTC. It codes for CASSHYPTSGGRDEQFF.

This clonotype turned up a few times. The chain couples TRBV24-1 to TRBJ2-6; D gene ambiguous. Trimming removed 1 base from V and 18 bases from J, with 3 bases in between. The germline V gene encodes CDR1 KGHDR and CDR2 SFDVKD. The length of the CDR3 is 9 residues. Here the CDR3 reads CATSDLRTF. The DNA of the CDR3 is TGTGCCACCAGTGATTTACGGACTTTC.

The chain recombines TRBV7-4 with TRBJ2-3; D gene unclear. CDR3 size: 13 residues. In germline, CDR1 is SGHVT, CDR2 SQSDAQ. The V end lost 6 bases, the J end lost 0 bases, and 7 bases lay between the germline ends. The CDR3 DNA sequence: TGTGCCAGCAGAGATGGGAGCACAGATACGCAGTATTTT. Its protein is CASRDGSTDTQYF.

Relative to its sample, this clonotype is medium-sized. The rearrangement uses TRBV7-3 and TRBJ1-1, with 7 nucleotides matching TRBD1. The junction had 2 bases not matched to a gene; V was cut back by 1 base and J by 0 bases. Looked up from germline, CDR1 is SGHTA and CDR2 is FQGTGA. The CDR3 is made up of 15 amino acids. CDR3 sequence reads: CASSLSGQVNTEAFF. As DNA, the CDR3 is TGTGCCAGCAGCTTAAGCGGACAGGTGAACACTGAAGCTTTCTTT.

This chain links TRBV5-1 with TRBJ2-5, with TRBD2 as a possible D gene (6 bases). This CDR3 spans 15 amino acids. Trimming shortened V by 0 bases and J by 5 bases, and 14 bases separated the two germline ends. Germline CDR1 and CDR2: SGHRS and YFSETQ. CDR3 protein: CASSLESGVKETQYF. The CDR3, as DNA: TGCGCCAGCAGCTTGGAATCGGGGGTGAAGGAGACCCAGTACTTC.

In this sample, this clonotype is medium-sized (0.01 to 0.1%). The chain has TRBV28 and TRBJ2-1; 8 bases fit TRBD1. Germline V gene sequence: CDR1 MDHEN, CDR2 SYDVKM. The CDR3 has 16 residues. Trimming took 4 bases from V and 3 from J; bases not matched to a gene: 8. CDR3 coding DNA: TGTGCCAGCAGTTCCTCTTCAGGGGGCTTCTACAATGAGCAGTTCTTC. Translated: CASSSSSGGFYNEQFF. Variable domain in full (rest from reference TRBV28 and TRBJ2-1): DVKVTQSSRYLVKRTGEKVFLECVQDMDHENMFWYRQDPGLGLRLIYFSYDVKMKEKGDIPEGYSVSREKKERFSLILESASTNQTSMYLCASSSSSGGFYNEQFFGPGTRLTVL.

Notes on this clonotype: It may be a read error: a sequence one base away is much more abundant. The rearrangement joins TRBV12-3 or TRBV12-4 to TRBJ2-7; D might be TRBD1 or TRBD2, each matching 5 bases. The DNA matches TRBJ2-1 better at its end, which makes the J call doubtful. The CDR3 has 14 residues. The CDR3 region has the DNA TGTGCCAGCAGCCGAACCGGGACGATCTACGAGCAGTTCTTC. Translating it yields CASSRTGTIYEQFF.

The chain combines TRBV7-3 with TRBJ2-2; 9 bases are a match to TRBD1. Trimming removed 0 bases from V and 2 bases from J; junction bases left unmatched: 7. CDR1 and CDR2 from the germline V gene are SGHTA and FQGTGA. The CDR3 loop spans 18 amino acids. The CDR3 region is CASSLTGWTGANTGELFF. The DNA of the CDR3 is TGTGCCAGCAGCTTAACGGGCTGGACAGGGGCTAACACCGGGGAGCTGTTTTTT.

J is TRBJ2-5 and V is TRBV10-2; 7 nucleotides agree with TRBD1. The DNA matches TRBJ2-6 better at its end, which makes the J call doubtful. Germline V lookup: CDR1 WSHSY, CDR2 SAAADI. This CDR3 is built from 18 residues. This CDR3 is CAGSPGTGAASGANVLTF. The CDR3 DNA is TGCGCCGGATCACCGGGCACAGGGGCCGCCTCTGGGGCCAACGTCCTGACTTTC.

This clonotype turned up a few times. This chain joins TRBV15 and TRBJ2-7; D uncertain. Germline CDR1 reads LNHNV; CDR2 reads YYDKDF (reference sequence). V lost 1 base and J 7 bases, leaving 11 bases between the germline ends. This CDR3 spans 13 amino acids. CDR3 loop: CATSRGPTNEQYF. For the CDR3, the DNA is TGTGCCACCAGCAGAGGGCCGACCAATGAGCAGTACTTC.

The chain combines TRBV28 with TRBJ2-1, with 12 bases identical to TRBD2. This CDR3 spans 18 amino acids. The germline CDR1 and CDR2 sequences are MDHEN and SYDVKM. V lost 2 bases and J lost 3; bases outside the gene matches: 8. The CDR3 sequence: CASSLGGTSGRHYNEQFF. CDR3 bases: TGTGCCAGCAGTTTAGGGGGAACTAGCGGGAGGCACTACAATGAGCAGTTCTTC.